The 9 T cell receptor beta chains reported below all come from one sample, sequenced in a study of blood T cells in healthy people across ages. The authors ran a second PCR of roughly 6 to 12 cycles using a sample-barcoded 5' primer and a J-beta primer mix. TCRdb reprocessed the 5' RACE reads with MiXCR, giving one entry per CDR3 protein. The sample holds over 950,000 distinct CDR3 sequences, about 51% seen once. Sequencing was carried out using blood. Receptors originate from a woman aged 60 to 75 in good health.

The chain uses TRBV6-1 and TRBJ2-7; D is ambiguous. This CDR3 has 16 amino acids. Trimming took 6 bases from V and 0 from J, leaving 18 bases between them. The germline gives CDR1 MNHNS, CDR2 SASEGT. This CDR3 is CASSPAYTSYSYEQYF. CDR3 nucleotides: TGTGCCAGCAGCCCCGCATACACTTCGTACTCCTACGAGCAGTACTTC.

CDR3 sequence: CASRAGTGPVGEQYF. The CDR3 DNA is TGTGCCAGCAGGGCCGGGACAGGCCCCGTCGGGGAGCAGTACTTC. V gene TRBV12-3 or TRBV12-4 combines with J gene TRBJ2-5; 8 positions match TRBD1. The trim removed 6 bases at V and 11 bases at J, leaving 17 bases unmatched. This CDR3 region has 15 residues.

The chain combines TRBV20-1 with TRBJ2-5; maybe TRBD2 (5 bases). Deletions cut 0 bases from V and 5 bases from J, with 16 bases between. The germline CDR1 and CDR2 sequences are DFQATT and SNEGSKA (reference sequence). This CDR3 region has 15 residues. The CDR3 loop reads CSARDQAEASETQYF. The CDR3 coding sequence is TGCAGTGCTAGAGATCAAGCGGAAGCCAGCGAGACCCAGTACTTC.

The rearrangement uses TRBV29-1 and TRBJ1-1; 7 bases agree with TRBD1. Germline CDR1 SQVTM, CDR2 ANQGSEA. After removal of 5 bases from V and 1 base from J, the junction contained 4 bases not matched to a gene. CDR3 length equals 13 residues. DNA for the CDR3: TGCAGCGTTACAGGGGTTCAGAACACTGAAGCTTTCTTT. This codes for CSVTGVQNTEAFF. Full variable domain (missing parts from reference TRBV29-1 and TRBJ1-1): SAVISQKPSRDICQRGTSLTIQCQVDSQVTMMFWYRQQPGQSLTLIATANQGSEATYESGFVIDKFPISRPNLTFSTLTVSNMSPEDSSIYLCSVTGVQNTEAFFGQGTRLTVV.

The V call is TRBV6-5, the J call TRBJ1-4, with D possibly TRBD1 on 5 matching bases. Germline V gene sequence: CDR1 MNHEY, CDR2 SVGAGI. This CDR3 comprises 17 residues. V was pared by 2 bases and J by 7 bases, with 20 bases between. CDR3: CASSYPFWDQEREKLFF. CDR3 nucleotides: TGTGCCAGCAGTTACCCTTTCTGGGACCAAGAACGTGAAAAACTGTTTTTT.

The chain uses TRBV3-1 and TRBJ1-5, with D possibly matching TRBD1 (6 bases). V lost 1 base and J lost 7, with 14 bases in between. The CDR3 extends over 15 amino acids. Looked up from germline, CDR1 is LGHDT and CDR2 is YNNKEL (reference sequence). For the CDR3, the DNA is TGTGCCAGCAGCCAAGGGAGTACAGGGCTCCAGCCCCAGCATTTT. Amino acid sequence: CASSQGSTGLQPQHF.

This clonotype was counted between two and nine times. This chain links TRBV12-3 or TRBV12-4 with TRBJ2-7; maybe TRBD1 (6 bases). V lost 5 bases to trimming and J lost 5 bases, with 16 bases between them. The length of the CDR3 is 14 residues. The CDR3 here is CASSVAYRVDEQYF. Written as DNA, the CDR3 is TGTGCCAGCAGTGTCGCCTACAGGGTCGACGAGCAGTACTTC.

The sample holds a few counts of this clonotype. This rearrangement joins TRBV5-1 to TRBJ2-7, with D tentatively TRBD2 (5 bases). The ends were cut back, 4 bases at V and 2 bases at J, with 16 bases in the middle. The germline gives CDR1 SGHRS, CDR2 YFSETQ. The CDR3 loop spans 15 amino acids. Here the CDR3 DNA reads TGCGCCAGCAGCCCCCTAGCCGGAACGGCCTACGAGCAGTACTTC. It encodes CASSPLAGTAYEQYF.

To note about this clonotype: The junction differs from germline at one of its ends, possibly a read error. The genes are TRBV4-1 and TRBJ1-5; D is uncertain. This CDR3 has 15 amino acids. The germline CDR1 and CDR2 sequences are MGHRA and YSYEKL. CDR3 protein: CASSLSLVGNRPQHF. The CDR3 nucleotides are TGCGCCAGCAGCCTCTCCCTAGTTGGCAATCGGCCCCAGCATTTT.